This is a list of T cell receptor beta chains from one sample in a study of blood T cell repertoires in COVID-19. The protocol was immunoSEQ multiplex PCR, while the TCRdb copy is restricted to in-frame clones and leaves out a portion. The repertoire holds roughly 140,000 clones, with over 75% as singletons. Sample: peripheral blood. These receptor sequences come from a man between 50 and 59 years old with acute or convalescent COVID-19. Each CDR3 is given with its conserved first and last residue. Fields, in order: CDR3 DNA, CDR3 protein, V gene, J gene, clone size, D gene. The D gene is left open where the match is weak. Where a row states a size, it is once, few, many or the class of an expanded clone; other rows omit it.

DNA: TGTGCCAGTACCACCCTAGCGGGGGGACGGTACAATGAGCAGTTCTTC; CDR3: CASTTLAGGRYNEQFF; V: TRBV19; J: TRBJ2-1; size: -; D: TRBD2
DNA: TGTGCCAGCAGCTTAGGACAGAAGAACACTGAAGCTTTCTTT; CDR3: CASSLGQKNTEAFF; V: TRBV11-2; J: TRBJ1-1; size: -; D: -
DNA: TGTGCCAGCAGTTTGGGGAGGGTGGATGGCTACACCTTC; CDR3: CASSLGRVDGYTF; V: TRBV12-3/TRBV12-4; J: TRBJ1-2; size: -; D: -
DNA: TGTGCTAGTGGTTTGACCCCGACTGGGGCCGAGAACACTGAAGCTTTCTTT; CDR3: CASGLTPTGAENTEAFF; V: TRBV12-5; J: TRBJ1-1; size: -; D: -
DNA: TGTGCCAGCAGCTTTATGACAGGGGGCACTGAAGCTTTCTTT; CDR3: CASSFMTGGTEAFF; V: TRBV7-9; J: TRBJ1-1; size: once; D: TRBD1
DNA: TGTGCCAGCAGCCCTGACAGGGCCACTGAAGCTTTCTTT; CDR3: CASSPDRATEAFF; V: TRBV7-3; J: TRBJ1-1; size: -; D: TRBD1
DNA: TGTGCCAGCAGCCAGTATTCCAGCGGGTTCTCTGGGGCCAACGTCCTGACTTTC; CDR3: CASSQYSSGFSGANVLTF; V: TRBV3-1/TRBV3-2; J: TRBJ2-6; size: -; D: -
DNA: TGTGCCACCTCACCGGGACAGGGGGCTGACACTGAAGCTTTCTTT; CDR3: CATSPGQGADTEAFF; V: TRBV19; J: TRBJ1-1; size: -; D: TRBD1
DNA: TGTGCCAGCAGCCCCGGCAGCGACTACACTGAAGCTTTCTTT; CDR3: CASSPGSDYTEAFF; V: TRBV6-6; J: TRBJ1-1; size: -; D: -
DNA: TGTGCCAGCACGAGGGCTCCGGGAGCTAATGAAAAACTGTTTTTT; CDR3: CASTRAPGANEKLFF; V: TRBV6-5; J: TRBJ1-4; size: -; D: -
DNA: TGTGCCACAGGACAGGGAGGTGAAAAACTGTTTTTT; CDR3: CATGQGGEKLFF; V: TRBV10-3; J: TRBJ1-4; size: -; D: TRBD1
DNA: TGTGCCAGCAGTCCACCGGGACAGGGGGCGAGCAATCAGCCCCAGCATTTT; CDR3: CASSPPGQGASNQPQHF; V: TRBV6-2/TRBV6-3; J: TRBJ1-5; size: -; D: TRBD1
DNA: TGTGCCACCAGCAGAGACAGTTCCAACGAGCAGTACTTC; CDR3: CATSRDSSNEQYF; V: TRBV15; J: TRBJ2-7; size: once; D: -
DNA: TGTGCCAGCAGCCAACACAATAATTCACCCCTCCACTTT; CDR3: CASSQHNNSPLHF; V: TRBV4-2; J: TRBJ1-6; size: medium-sized; D: -
DNA: TGCGCCAGCAGCACAGGGGCCTACAATCAGCCCCAGCATTTT; CDR3: CASSTGAYNQPQHF; V: TRBV5-1; J: TRBJ1-5; size: -; D: TRBD1
DNA: TGTGCCAGCAGTGAATTCCAGTTATATGGCTACACCTTC; CDR3: CASSEFQLYGYTF; V: TRBV25-1; J: TRBJ1-2; size: -; D: -
DNA: TGTGCTAGTAGACCGGGACAGGGGGTTCACGGGGAGCTGTTTTTT; CDR3: CASRPGQGVHGELFF; V: TRBV12-5; J: TRBJ2-2; size: once; D: TRBD1
DNA: TGTGCCAGCAGCCTTAGCGGGAAGGCCTACGAGCAGTACTTC; CDR3: CASSLSGKAYEQYF; V: TRBV3-1/TRBV3-2; J: TRBJ2-7; size: once; D: TRBD2
DNA: TGTGCCAGCAGCCACAGAGCCCACTCCTACAATGAGCAGTTCTTC; CDR3: CASSHRAHSYNEQFF; V: TRBV7-9; J: TRBJ2-1; size: -; D: -
DNA: TGCGCCAGCAGTTGGGACAGGGAAGATGAGCAGTTCTTC; CDR3: CASSWDREDEQFF; V: TRBV5-1; J: TRBJ2-1; size: -; D: TRBD1
DNA: TGTGCCAGCAGCCCCAACGGACAGAACAACTATGGCTACACCTTC; CDR3: CASSPNGQNNYGYTF; V: TRBV7-2; J: TRBJ1-2; size: -; D: -
DNA: TGTGCCAGCAGTTTGGAGGGTCGAGAAAACATTCAGTACTTC; CDR3: CASSLEGRENIQYF; V: TRBV28; J: TRBJ2-4; size: -; D: -
DNA: TGCGCCAGCAGCCAAGTTTCACTAGCGGGAGCCCCGGAAGAGACCCAGTACTTC; CDR3: CASSQVSLAGAPEETQYF; V: TRBV4-1; J: TRBJ2-5; size: once; D: TRBD2
DNA: TGTGCCAGCAGTGCCGACGGGACAGGGAACTATTCACCCCTCCACTTT; CDR3: CASSADGTGNYSPLHF; V: TRBV2; J: TRBJ1-6; size: -; D: TRBD1
DNA: TGTGCCAGCAGTGAAGGCGGCAGATACTACGAGCAGTACTTC; CDR3: CASSEGGRYYEQYF; V: TRBV6-1; J: TRBJ2-7; size: -; D: -
DNA: TGTGCGAGCAGGGGACTTACGAACACCGGGGAGCTGTTTTTT; CDR3: CASRGLTNTGELFF; V: TRBV27; J: TRBJ2-2; size: -; D: -
DNA: TGTGCCAGCAGCGTAGGGTCAGACACCGGGGAGCTGTTTTTT; CDR3: CASSVGSDTGELFF; V: TRBV9; J: TRBJ2-2; size: -; D: -
DNA: TGTGCCAGCAGCGCGCTGACAGGGGCCTCCTACGAGCAGTACTTC; CDR3: CASSALTGASYEQYF; V: TRBV5-5; J: TRBJ2-7; size: -; D: TRBD1
DNA: TGTGCCAGCAGCCGGACAGGGTTCTCCTACGAGCAGTACTTC; CDR3: CASSRTGFSYEQYF; V: TRBV28; J: TRBJ2-7; size: -; D: TRBD1
DNA: TGTGCCACCAGCAGAGACCGGGACAGGGGAGGCACAGATACGCAGTATTTT; CDR3: CATSRDRDRGGTDTQYF; V: TRBV15; J: TRBJ2-3; size: -; D: TRBD1
DNA: TGTGCCAGCAGCTTGGGTAGCGGGAGCCGCAATGAGCAGTTCTTC; CDR3: CASSLGSGSRNEQFF; V: TRBV5-4; J: TRBJ2-1; size: -; D: TRBD2
DNA: TGTGCCAGCAGGCTGACAGGGGGCGCAGGTCAGCCCCAGCATTTT; CDR3: CASRLTGGAGQPQHF; V: TRBV6-5; J: TRBJ1-5; size: -; D: TRBD1
DNA: TGCGCCAGCAGTCCCGGGACATCTAACTATGGCTACACCTTC; CDR3: CASSPGTSNYGYTF; V: TRBV10-1; J: TRBJ1-2; size: -; D: -
DNA: TGTGCCAGCAGCCTCCTGAGAGGAGTTTCCTACAATGAGCAGTTCTTC; CDR3: CASSLLRGVSYNEQFF; V: TRBV14; J: TRBJ2-1; size: -; D: -
DNA: TGTGCCAGCAGCTCAGGAAGGAAATACGAGCAGTACTTC; CDR3: CASSSGRKYEQYF; V: TRBV7-9; J: TRBJ2-7; size: -; D: -
DNA: TGTGCCTCCGGGACTAGCGGGAGTCTACACGGCACAGATACGCAGTATTTT; CDR3: CASGTSGSLHGTDTQYF; V: TRBV2; J: TRBJ2-3; size: -; D: TRBD2
DNA: TGTGCCAGCAGCCTTAGCGGGACGAACACCGGGGAGCTGTTTTTT; CDR3: CASSLSGTNTGELFF; V: TRBV7-3; J: TRBJ2-2; size: -; D: TRBD2
DNA: TGTGCCAGCAGCAAATCCGGGAGCTCTGGAAACACCATATATTTT; CDR3: CASSKSGSSGNTIYF; V: TRBV11-3; J: TRBJ1-3; size: -; D: -
DNA: TGTGCCACCAGTGATCCCGGCTCCTACGAGCAGTACTTC; CDR3: CATSDPGSYEQYF; V: TRBV24-1; J: TRBJ2-7; size: -; D: -
DNA: TGTGCCAGCAGCAAGAGGGATGCACTAGCGGGAGTAATGGCAGATACGCAGTATTTT; CDR3: CASSKRDALAGVMADTQYF; V: TRBV9; J: TRBJ2-3; size: once; D: TRBD2
DNA: TGTGCCAGCAGTTTAGCCAGGGGGAGGACCCAGTACTTC; CDR3: CASSLARGRTQYF; V: TRBV12-3/TRBV12-4; J: TRBJ2-5; size: -; D: TRBD1
DNA: TGTGCCAGCTGGGTCAGGGGGCAAGGAGGCTACACCTTC; CDR3: CASWVRGQGGYTF; V: TRBV28; J: TRBJ1-2; size: -; D: TRBD1
DNA: TGTGCCAGTAGCATGACTAGCGGGAGATCGGAGACCCAGTACTTC; CDR3: CASSMTSGRSETQYF; V: TRBV19; J: TRBJ2-5; size: -; D: TRBD2
DNA: TGTGCCAGCAGCGGCGACAGGGGGTTCGGCTCCTACGAGCAGTACTTC; CDR3: CASSGDRGFGSYEQYF; V: TRBV7-8; J: TRBJ2-7; size: -; D: TRBD1
DNA: TGTGCCAGCAGCGAGGAGTACCAAGAGACCCAGTACTTC; CDR3: CASSEEYQETQYF; V: TRBV9; J: TRBJ2-5; size: -; D: -
DNA: TGTGCCAGCAGCTTACGCGGGGAGCCGGAAGATACGCAGTATTTT; CDR3: CASSLRGEPEDTQYF; V: TRBV7-3; J: TRBJ2-3; size: -; D: -
DNA: TGTGCCAGCAGCAAAGCGGGAGGACTCTACGAGCAGTACTTC; CDR3: CASSKAGGLYEQYF; V: TRBV6-5; J: TRBJ2-7; size: -; D: TRBD2
DNA: TGTGCCAGCAGTTATATAAGTCAGGGCGGTGAGCAGTTCTTC; CDR3: CASSYISQGGEQFF; V: TRBV6-2/TRBV6-3; J: TRBJ2-1; size: -; D: -
DNA: TGTGCCAGCAGCTTTTTCGGCGGGACAGGTGGGAGGGAGACCCAGTACTTC; CDR3: CASSFFGGTGGRETQYF; V: TRBV5-6; J: TRBJ2-5; size: -; D: TRBD1
DNA: TGTGCCAGCAGCGTAGAAGCGGGCACCTACAATGAGCAGTTCTTC; CDR3: CASSVEAGTYNEQFF; V: TRBV9; J: TRBJ2-1; size: once; D: -
DNA: TGTGCCAGCAGTTTAAAGGGGGCGGGAGGAAACACCATATATTTT; CDR3: CASSLKGAGGNTIYF; V: TRBV28; J: TRBJ1-3; size: -; D: TRBD1
DNA: TGTGCCAGCAGCTTACGGGGTGGCTATGGCTACACCTTC; CDR3: CASSLRGGYGYTF; V: TRBV7-9; J: TRBJ1-2; size: -; D: -
DNA: TGTGCCAGCAGCTTGAGACTAGCGGGGTACAATGAGCAGTTCTTC; CDR3: CASSLRLAGYNEQFF; V: TRBV5-6; J: TRBJ2-1; size: -; D: TRBD2
DNA: TGCGCCAGCAGCCGGGGACTAGCGAACCAAGAGACCCAGTACTTC; CDR3: CASSRGLANQETQYF; V: TRBV4-1; J: TRBJ2-5; size: -; D: TRBD2
DNA: TGTGCCAGCAGCCCTCGACAGGGTTCAGGACTAGCGGGAGTCACGCAGTATTTT; CDR3: CASSPRQGSGLAGVTQYF; V: TRBV7-8; J: TRBJ2-3; size: -; D: TRBD2
DNA: TGTGCCAGCGGAGGACGGGGTGGAAACACCATATATTTT; CDR3: CASGGRGGNTIYF; V: TRBV25-1; J: TRBJ1-3; size: -; D: -
DNA: TGTGCCAGCAGCTTGGATTGGACAGAAAATTCACCCCTCCACTTT; CDR3: CASSLDWTENSPLHF; V: TRBV7-9; J: TRBJ1-6; size: -; D: -